Listed here are 14 T cell receptor beta chains from one sample, sequenced in a study of T cells in Graves' hyperthyroidism and ophthalmopathy. The CDR3 regions of TCR beta were amplified from RNA transcripts. The TCR CDR3 was amplified in a first-round RT-PCR using the HTBI primer set. TCRdb re-called the multiplex PCR reads through MiXCR, storing one row per CDR3 protein. The sample includes hundreds of thousands of distinct CDR3 sequences, roughly a third of them seen just once. Sequenced material: blood. The receptors originated from a woman in her thirties or forties with Graves' hyperthyroidism.

Concerning this clonotype: The junction departs from germline at one end; a sequencing error may be responsible. The chain is built from TRBV13 and TRBJ1-5; D is unclear. Germline assignment: CDR1 PRHDT and CDR2 FYEKMQ (reference sequence). This CDR3 is built from 12 residues. CDR3 sequence reads: CASSFGNRPQHF. The DNA for the CDR3 is TGTGCCAGCAGCTTCGGTAATCGGCCCCAGCATTTT.

The chain recombines TRBV10-3 with TRBJ1-2, with a possible D match to TRBD2 (6 bases). Gene TRBJ2-1 matches the end of the DNA better, so the J call may be wrong. This CDR3 contains 11 residues. The V gene's germline CDR1 is ENHRY and CDR2 SYGVKD. The DNA for the CDR3 is TGTGCCATCAGTGATATGGGGGGGCAGTTCTTC. This encodes CAISDMGGQFF.

This sequence joins TRBV5-1 and TRBJ2-7; D tentatively fits TRBD1 or TRBD2 (5 bases each). Per germline, CDR1 SGHRS and CDR2 YFSETQ. The CDR3 runs 13 residues. Between the trimmed V and J ends, which lost 0 bases and 7 bases, there was a span of 11 bases. The CDR3: CASSLARDLEQYF. Written as DNA, the CDR3 is TGCGCCAGCAGCTTGGCCCGGGACCTTGAGCAGTACTTC.

V and J are TRBV29-1 and TRBJ2-2; D remains ambiguous. The germline V gene encodes CDR1 SQVTM and CDR2 ANQGSEA. The V gene lost 7 bases and the J gene lost 1 base, with 7 bases spanning the gap. The CDR3 sequence is 12 residues long. CDR3 sequence (DNA): TGCAGCGCCGCCGGGAACACCGGGGAGCTGTTTTTT. Protein: CSAAGNTGELFF.

About this clonotype: No DNA is shown, since the ends of the CDR3 on it are uncertain; the CDR3 is the one TCRdb lists. J is TRBJ2-2 and V is TRBV7-9; whether TRBD1, the table's D call, matches the DNA was not checked. Both ends counted, the CDR3 spans 20 residues. Germline V gives CDR1 SEHNR, CDR2 FQNEAQ (reference sequence). The CDR3 region is CASVGANVLTFGAGTGELFF.

With respect to this clonotype: One end of the junction is discordant with germline, which a read error may explain. The DNA of the CDR3 is TGTGCCAGCGGCTTATACGAAGGTTCACCCCTCCACTTT. Its protein product is CASGLYEGSPLHF. V and J are TRBV7-3 and TRBJ1-6, with D hard to call. The germline V gene has CDR1 SGHTA and CDR2 FQGTGA. CDR3 length equals 13 residues.

This clonotype was recorded at least ten times. The chain combines TRBV7-9 with TRBJ2-7; 11 bases align to TRBD1. This CDR3 is 16 amino acids long. Germline CDR1 SEHNR, CDR2 FQNEAQ (reference sequence). V lost 4 bases, J lost 3 bases, and 8 bases stayed unmatched. The CDR3 region has the DNA TGTGCCAGCAGCTCTATGCCCGGGACAGGGGGCTACGAGCAGTACTTC. This gives the protein CASSSMPGTGGYEQYF.

The rearrangement links TRBV5-1 to TRBJ1-1; D perhaps matches TRBD1 (5 bases). Trimming took 2 bases from V and 4 from J, leaving 15 bases between them. Germline lookup yields CDR1 SGHRS and CDR2 YFSETQ. The CDR3 runs 15 residues. The CDR3 loop is CASSFWTRAATEAFF. In DNA, the CDR3 is TGCGCCAGCAGCTTCTGGACCAGGGCTGCCACTGAAGCTTTCTTT.

This clonotype has only one observation. The chain recombines TRBV29-1 with TRBJ1-1; D is undetermined. Trimming stripped 8 bases from V and 0 bases from J, with 16 bases between. Germline V gene data show CDR1 as SQVTM and CDR2 as ANQGSEA. The CDR3 is made up of 14 amino acids. The CDR3 reads CSSGRLVMNTEAFF. The CDR3 bases are TGCAGCTCCGGACGGCTAGTCATGAACACTGAAGCTTTCTTT.

This clonotype was counted at least ten times. The chain couples TRBV10-3 to TRBJ1-3; a possible D gene is TRBD1 (6 bases). The V gene's germline CDR1 is ENHRY and CDR2 SYGVKD. CDR3 length: 14 amino acids. V was shortened by 7 bases and J by 0 bases, with 10 bases between the two germline ends. In DNA, the CDR3 is TGTGCCATCAAGGGGGACCTCTCTGGAAACACCATATATTTT. This sequence encodes CAIKGDLSGNTIYF.

The chain links TRBV15 to TRBJ1-4; TRBD1 agrees at 8 bases. The CDR3 spans 14 residues. The V and J ends lost 5 bases and 7 bases, in that order; junction bases with no gene match: 6. Germline CDR1 and CDR2: LNHNV and YYDKDF (reference sequence). The CDR3 DNA sequence: TGTGCCACCAGCCCGCGGACAGGGTCTGAAAAACTGTTTTTT. It codes for CATSPRTGSEKLFF.

The chain has TRBV2 and TRBJ2-7; no reliable D call. Trimming pared 5 bases from V and 1 base from J, leaving 15 bases between. The CDR3 runs 15 residues. Germline assignment: CDR1 SNHLY and CDR2 FYNNEI. CDR3 nucleotide sequence: TGTGCCAGCAGTTGGAAGACCGCGAGGTCCTACGAGCAGTACTTC. This gives the protein CASSWKTARSYEQYF.

As for this clonotype: A much larger clone differs from this one at a single base, so this may be a read error. This chain links TRBV19 with TRBJ1-6; unclear D gene. Germline-derived CDR1 and CDR2 are LNHDA and SQIVND (reference sequence). CDR3 length: 15 residues. The CDR3 is CVSSIEGRGQEPLHF. The CDR3 region has the DNA TGTGTCAGTAGTATTGAGGGCCGAGGCCAGGAACCCCTCCACTTT.

Only a few counts were recorded for this clonotype. The CDR3 DNA sequence: TGCAGTGCCTCAAGGGGGGGGGGGCGTAACACCGGGGAGCTGTTTTTT. This codes for CSASRGGGRNTGELFF. This chain joins TRBV20-1 and TRBJ2-2; possibly TRBD2 for D (7 bases). V was shortened by 6 bases and J by 2 bases, with 19 bases between the two germline ends. CDR3 length equals 16 residues. Germline values: CDR1 DFQATT, CDR2 SNEGSKA (reference sequence).